What follows is one T cell receptor (beta chain) and its context. Its target is not known. The data were obtained in a study of prognosis after radiotherapy for stage I lung cancer. As for the study in general: The biologically effective dose of the SBRT radiotherapy was at least 100 Gy, given over 3 to 5 fractions. Study-level findings and limits: The study left the tumor specificity of the expanded TCR clones undetermined.

CDR1 SGHAT and CDR2 FQNNGV come from the germline V gene. The CDR3 totals 18 residues. Losses at the gene ends were 5 bases for V and 1 base for J; bases not matched to a gene: 16. TCR beta CDR3 amplification from genomic DNA was performed by two-round multiplex PCR. First-round PCR amplification was performed with primers specific to each TRBV and TRBJ gene. Amplification in the second PCR round was performed with universal primers. MiXCR, applied by TCRdb to the multiplex PCR reads, yields one record per CDR3 protein. The sample has about 15,000 distinct CDR3 sequences; approximately 60% are singletons.

Sequencing was performed on PBMCs, taken before or after stereotactic body radiation therapy (not recorded which). The clonotype comes from a donor aged 50 or older with non-small cell lung cancer. The chain recombines TRBV11-2 with TRBJ2-7; 8 bases fit TRBD1. The CDR3 region is CASSPINRGSRGSYEQYF. The CDR3 DNA reads as TGTGCCAGCAGCCCAATAAACAGGGGGAGTCGCGGTTCCTACGAGCAGTACTTC. The variable domain in full, completed from reference TRBV11-2 and TRBJ2-7, reads EAGVAQSPRYKIIEKRQSVAFWCNPISGHATLYWYQQILGQGPKLLIQFQNNGVVDDSQLPKDRFSAERLKGVDSTLKIQPAKLEDSAVYLCASSPINRGSRGSYEQYFGPGTRLTVT.